The rows below give T cell receptor beta chains drawn from one sample of a study of vaccination and CD4 T cells after COVID-19. Their antigens are not known. TCRdb analysed the PCR reads with MiXCR anew, one entry per CDR3 protein. The sample has several thousand distinct CDR3 sequences, roughly 61% seen once; the top ten hold around 28%. The source material was CD4+ T cells from blood, cultured in vitro. All receptors come from a human donor who had recovered from COVID-19. CDR3s include the opening cysteine and the closing phenylalanine or tryptophan. Each record gives: J gene, V gene, clone size, D gene, CDR3 length, CDR3 protein, CDR3 DNA. The D gene is left open where the match is weak. Size is stated for part of the rows, as once, few or many counts, or as a class when the clone is expanded.

J: TRBJ1-1
V: TRBV6-5
size: NA
D: NA
length: 15
CDR3: CASSYFGSGNTEAFF
DNA: TGTGCCAGCAGTTACTTCGGCTCGGGGAACACTGAAGCTTTCTTT

J: TRBJ2-3
V: TRBV20-1
size: NA
D: TRBD1
length: 16
CDR3: CSATEGTGGNTDTQYF
DNA: TGCAGTGCTACGGAAGGGACAGGGGGCAACACAGATACGCAGTATTTT

J: TRBJ1-3
V: TRBV20-1
size: few
D: NA
length: 14
CDR3: CSARKDGPGNTIYF
DNA: TGCAGTGCCCGTAAGGACGGCCCTGGAAACACCATATATTTT

J: TRBJ2-2
V: TRBV24-1
size: NA
D: TRBD2
length: 14
CDR3: CATSLGGGTGELFF
DNA: TGTGCCACCAGTCTCGGCGGGGGCACCGGGGAGCTGTTTTTT

J: TRBJ2-7
V: TRBV7-2
size: few
D: NA
length: 14
CDR3: CASSPTAATYEQYF
DNA: TGTGCCAGCAGCCCTACTGCGGCTACCTACGAGCAGTACTTC

J: TRBJ2-7
V: TRBV25-1
size: once
D: NA
length: 15
CDR3: CASSELGGGSYEQYF
DNA: TGTGCCAGCAGTGAATTGGGGGGTGGGTCCTACGAGCAGTACTTC

J: TRBJ2-3
V: TRBV20-1
size: NA
D: TRBD2
length: 12
CDR3: CSAISGWDTQYF
DNA: TGCAGTGCTATTAGCGGGTGGGATACGCAGTATTTT

J: TRBJ2-3
V: TRBV20-1
size: NA
D: TRBD2
length: 14
CDR3: CSARGLAGTDTQYF
DNA: TGCAGTGCTAGAGGACTAGCAGGCACAGATACGCAGTATTTT

J: TRBJ2-1
V: TRBV7-2
size: medium-sized
D: TRBD2
length: 16
CDR3: CASTRGTSGGAREQFF
DNA: TGTGCCAGCACCCGAGGGACTAGCGGGGGGGCTCGTGAGCAGTTCTTC

J: TRBJ2-3
V: TRBV7-3
size: NA
D: TRBD2
length: 16
CDR3: CASSPRAGGPPDTQYF
DNA: TGTGCCAGCAGCCCCCGGGCGGGAGGGCCCCCAGATACGCAGTATTTT

J: TRBJ1-2
V: TRBV6-1
size: NA
D: NA
length: 13
CDR3: CASRDRTNYGYTF
DNA: TGTGCCAGCAGGGACAGAACTAACTATGGCTACACCTTC

J: TRBJ1-1
V: TRBV20-1
size: NA
D: NA
length: 15
CDR3: CSATCPGPSNTEAFF
DNA: TGCAGTGCTACCTGCCCGGGACCGTCGAACACTGAAGCTTTCTTT

J: TRBJ2-5
V: TRBV2
size: few
D: NA
length: 13
CDR3: CASSPYRQETQYF
DNA: TGTGCCAGCAGTCCCTACAGACAAGAGACCCAGTACTTC